This T cell receptor beta chain derives from a study of T cells in Graves' hyperthyroidism and ophthalmopathy. The study's findings and limits: In the blood, most expanded thyroid clonotypes above 0.001 appeared as well.

Exclusions: uncontrolled infection, other autoimmune disease, pregnancy, lactation. The PBMCs were taken from more than 8 ml of fresh peripheral blood. Trimming shortened V by 2 bases and J by 1 base, and 11 bases separated the two germline ends. There are 15 residues in the CDR3. It was RNA transcripts that yielded the amplified TCR beta CDR3 regions. Initially, a first-round RT-PCR of the TCR CDR3 employed the HTBI primer set. TCRdb used MiXCR to reprocess the multiplex PCR reads, holding one entry per CDR3 protein. The sample lists about 500,000 distinct CDR3 sequences; approximately 15% were seen once. About this clonotype itself: What it binds is unknown.

This chain uses TRBV12-3 or TRBV12-4 with TRBJ1-2; unclear D gene. The material sequenced was blood. The sequence derives from a woman aged 18-29 years with Graves' hyperthyroidism. The CDR3 DNA reads TGTGCCAGCAGTTTAAAGGCAGGAATTAACTATGGCTACACCTTC. It yields the protein CASSLKAGINYGYTF.